This TCR beta chain was found in a study of blood T cell repertoires in COVID-19. Turning to the study itself: Material from acute and convalescent COVID-19 was sourced from the United States, Italy and Spain. PBMCs, B-cell-depleted T cells, or T cells were the source of the cDNA or gDNA that made up the material.

TCRdb's table, derived via immunoSEQ multiplex PCR, lists solely in-frame clones and lacks some. Of some 150,000 clones in the sample, approximately 83% were seen once. Trimming left V 10 bases short and J 3 bases short, with 18 bases between. CDR1 and CDR2 from the germline V gene are SGHNT and YENEEA. This CDR3 is built from 14 residues. The rearrangement joins TRBV11-3 to TRBJ1-1, with D hard to call. Sequenced input: peripheral blood. The receptor was derived from a human donor with acute or convalescent COVID-19. The donor label of this sample is uncertain. The CDR3 region is CATLWSSMDTEAFF. In nucleotides, the CDR3 is TGTGCCACCCTGTGGAGTTCCATGGACACTGAAGCTTTCTTT.